Below are 2 T cell receptor beta chains sequenced from a single sample in a study of CD8 T cells in ankylosing spondylitis. The antigens of these receptors remain unknown. Overall study findings and caveats: Characteristic, it appeared, of ankylosing spondylitis blood was a TCR beta motif of 7 or 8 highly homologous variants.

Each CDR3 protein is one row after TCRdb ran MiXCR on the 5' RACE reads. Among approximately 400,000 distinct CDR3 sequences listed, more than 25% were seen once. Sequencing input: blood, either unsorted or a sorted T cell fraction (not recorded which). The receptors were sampled from a male donor with ankylosing spondylitis.

As to this clonotype: Sequence at one end of the junction differs from germline and may be a read error. The CDR3 nucleotides are TGTGCCAGCAATGGGACAATCTATTGCTACACCTTC. Its translation: CASNGTIYCYTF. The genes are TRBV6-6 and TRBJ1-2; TRBD1 might be the D (6 bases). Germline CDR1 reads MNHNY; CDR2 reads SVGAGI (reference sequence). The CDR3 sequence is 12 residues long.

This sequence joins TRBV5-1 and TRBJ1-6, with 8 bases that match TRBD1. CDR3 size: 15 residues. The junction had 10 bases not matched to a gene; V was cut back by 5 bases and J by 9 bases. CDR1 and CDR2 from the germline V gene are SGHRS and YFSETQ. CDR3 loop: CASSRDRSMGSPLHF. The CDR3 DNA is TGCGCCAGCAGTCGGGACAGGTCGATGGGTTCACCCCTCCACTTT.